Shown below are 30 T cell receptor beta chains from a single sample sequenced in a study of cytomegalovirus exposure and HLA in healthy donors. A multiplex PCR was run with 60 Vbeta primers and 13 Jbeta primers. Clones were read by immunoSEQ multiplex PCR, and TCRdb kept only the in-frame ones, dropping some. This table has about 180,000 clones, roughly 77% appearing once. Sequenced: PBMCs. These receptors were obtained from a woman aged 25 to 39 in good health and CMV-seropositive.

The chain carries TRBV7-2 and TRBJ1-5; possible D gene TRBD1, 5 bases. The CDR3 length is 15 residues. CDR1 SGHTA and CDR2 FQGNSA come from the germline V gene. Trimming took 1 base from V and 8 from J, leaving 15 bases between them. CDR3 amino acids: CASSLGWTRAEPQHF. The DNA of the CDR3 is TGTGCCAGCAGCTTAGGATGGACAAGGGCCGAGCCCCAGCATTTT.

This sequence joins TRBV21-1 and TRBJ1-2. TRBV21-1 is a pseudogene locus. The CDR3 has 14 amino acids. The CDR3 sequence: CASSKVRPPYGYTF. CDR3 DNA: TGTGCCAGCAGCAAAGTGCGCCCCCCCTATGGCTACACCTTC.

The chain has TRBV27 and TRBJ2-1; D is uncertain. V lost 7 bases to trimming and J lost 4 bases, with 11 bases between them. Germline V gene data show CDR1 as MNHEY and CDR2 as SMNVEV (reference sequence). The CDR3 has 13 residues. The CDR3 region is CASTNLTYNEQFF. CDR3 DNA sequence: TGTGCCAGCACCAACCTTACTTACAATGAGCAGTTCTTC.

This chain uses TRBV10-2 with TRBJ1-2, with a weak D call TRBD1 (5 bases). The CDR3 covers 17 residues. The germline V gene has CDR1 WSHSY and CDR2 SAAADI. V was shortened by 0 bases and J by 6 bases, with 20 bases between the two germline ends. This CDR3 reads CASSESSPMGQGNGYTF. DNA for the CDR3: TGCGCCAGCAGTGAGTCAAGTCCCATGGGTCAGGGCAATGGCTACACCTTC.

The chain combines TRBV11-3 with TRBJ1-3; no definite D call. Trimming took 3 bases from V and 3 from J, leaving 6 bases between them. Germline CDR1 reads SGHNT; CDR2 reads YENEEA. This CDR3 spans 13 amino acids. For the CDR3, the DNA is TGTGCCAGCAGCTTTTCGGGTGGAAACACCATATATTTT. It yields the protein CASSFSGGNTIYF.

The rearrangement links TRBV7-2 to TRBJ1-2, with 7 bases identical to TRBD1. The CDR3 sequence is 14 residues long. The V segment lost 5 bases and the J segment 2 bases; nucleotides outside the gene matches: 5. Germline lookup yields CDR1 SGHTA and CDR2 FQGNSA. In DNA form, the CDR3 reads TGTGCCAGCAGCCTCGAACAGGGGAACTATGGCTACACCTTC. Its translation: CASSLEQGNYGYTF.

This clone was picked up a small number of times. This rearrangement joins TRBV7-6 to TRBJ2-3; 11 bases are a match to TRBD1. The germline V gene has CDR1 SGHVS and CDR2 FNYEAQ. The CDR3 has 19 amino acids. V shed 3 bases, J shed 6 bases, and the junction held 17 bases outside the gene matches. The CDR3 reads CASSFPIAVGTGGWDTQYF. CDR3 DNA sequence: TGTGCCAGCAGCTTTCCGATAGCCGTTGGGACAGGGGGTTGGGATACGCAGTATTTT. The full variable domain, rest sourced from reference TRBV7-6 and TRBJ2-3, is GAGVSQSPRYKVTKRGQDVALRCDPISGHVSLYWYRQALGQGPEFLTYFNYEAQQDKSGLPNDRFSAERPEGSISTLTIQRTEQRDSAMYRCASSFPIAVGTGGWDTQYFGPGTRLTVL.

The chain employs TRBV10-3 and TRBJ2-7; 7 positions agree with TRBD2. J was trimmed by 2 bases and V by 2 bases; bases with no gene match: 6. Germline lookup yields CDR1 ENHRY and CDR2 SYGVKD. CDR3 length: 15 amino acids. In DNA, the CDR3 is TGTGCCATCAGTGAGGTGGGAGGGAGTCCCTACGAGCAGTACTTC. Translating it yields CAISEVGGSPYEQYF.

With regard to this clone: The junction departs from germline at one end; a sequencing error may be responsible. This chain connects TRBV7-3 to TRBJ2-1; 7 nucleotides agree with TRBD2. Germline values: CDR1 SGHTA, CDR2 FQGTGA. The CDR3 has 12 amino acids. The CDR3 DNA reads TGTGCCAGCAGCTCGAGGGGAGGGGCGCCCCTCTTC. Translated, it gives CASSSRGGAPLF.

The chain employs TRBV13 and TRBJ1-6; 7 nucleotides line up with TRBD1. Germline V gene lookup returns CDR1 PRHDT and CDR2 FYEKMQ (reference sequence). The CDR3 totals 17 residues. The V and J ends lost 3 bases and 9 bases, in that order; junction bases with no gene match: 14. CDR3 sequence (DNA): TGTGCCAGCAGCTTGAGGGGGCGCAGGCGTGCGGGTTCACCCCTCCACTTT. It is translated as CASSLRGRRRAGSPLHF.

The rearrangement links TRBV7-8 to TRBJ1-5; unclear D gene. Germline V gene lookup returns CDR1 SGHVS and CDR2 FQNEAQ. Trimming cost V 5 bases and J 1 base, with 6 bases left between them. CDR3 size: 13 residues. CDR3 DNA sequence: TGTGCCAGCAGCCCGAGAAGCAATCAGCCCCAGCATTTT. Translated, it gives CASSPRSNQPQHF. The full variable domain, in which reference TRBV7-8 and TRBJ1-5 provide the parts outside the CDR3, is GAGVSQSPRYKVAKRGQDVALRCDPISGHVSLFWYQQALGQGPEFLTYFQNEAQLDKSGLPSDRFFAERPEGSVSTLKIQRTQQEDSAVYLCASSPRSNQPQHFGDGTRLSIL.

Only a few counts were recorded for this clone. V and J are TRBV20-1 and TRBJ2-4; D uncertain. The V gene lost 6 bases and the J gene lost 6 bases, with 9 bases spanning the gap. The CDR3 extends over 11 amino acids. Germline CDR1 reads DFQATT; CDR2 reads SNEGSKA (reference sequence). The CDR3 sequence is CSAEFTNIQYF. The CDR3 DNA is TGCAGTGCCGAGTTCACAAACATTCAGTACTTC.

The chain employs TRBV4-3 and TRBJ1-5; 9 nucleotides match TRBD1. Germline V gene sequence: CDR1 LGHNA, CDR2 YSLEER. V lost 4 bases to trimming and J lost 7 bases; unmatched junction nucleotides: 11. There are 16 residues in the CDR3. The CDR3 sequence is CASSPNWGQGGQPQHF. CDR3 sequence (DNA): TGCGCCAGCAGCCCAAATTGGGGACAGGGCGGCCAGCCCCAGCATTTT.

The chain couples TRBV4-3 to TRBJ2-1; possible D gene TRBD1, 5 bases. CDR1 is LGHNA and CDR2 is YSLEER in the germline V gene. Trimming took 2 bases from V and 10 from J, leaving 12 bases between them. This CDR3 spans 13 amino acids. The DNA for the CDR3 is TGCGCCAGCAGCCAAAGGGGAAGCCCCGAGCAGTTCTTC. It specifies CASSQRGSPEQFF.

V usage is TRBV7-2 and J usage is TRBJ1-4, with unresolved D. The CDR3 consists of 14 residues. Germline values: CDR1 SGHTA, CDR2 FQGNSA. V gave up 5 bases and J gave up 8 bases, with 15 bases separating them. The CDR3 loop reads CASSPTQANEKLFF. The DNA of the CDR3 is TGTGCCAGCAGCCCAACCCAGGCAAACGAAAAACTGTTTTTT.

This clone showed up just a few times. V is TRBV18 and J is TRBJ1-5, with a tentative D call TRBD1 (5 bases). The CDR3 consists of 13 residues. Per the germline V gene, CDR1 is KGHSH and CDR2 is LQKENI. Trimming took off 2 bases at V and 5 bases at J, with 7 bases between the two ends. CDR3: CASSPEGDQPQHF. CDR3 sequence (DNA): TGTGCCAGCTCACCAGAAGGGGATCAGCCCCAGCATTTT.

The V gene is TRBV14, the J gene TRBJ2-7; 8 bases map to TRBD1. The CDR3 covers 15 residues. Germline CDR1 and CDR2: SGHDN and FVKESK. Germline trimming cut 5 bases from V and 2 bases from J; bases unmatched to any gene: 8. The CDR3 sequence: CASSKLPGGPYEQYF. DNA for the CDR3: TGTGCCAGCAGCAAACTCCCAGGGGGCCCCTACGAGCAGTACTTC.

V usage is TRBV23-1 and J usage is TRBJ2-7; D possibly corresponds to TRBD2 (5 bases). TRBV23-1 is recorded as an ORF, its role being uncertain. The ends were cut back, 3 bases at V and 12 bases at J, with 15 bases in the middle. The CDR3 has 12 residues. The CDR3 is CASSHRRRDLYF. The CDR3 DNA sequence: TGCGCCAGCAGTCACCGAAGACGGGATTTGTACTTC.

CDR3 region: CASSPGQAHGYTF. DNA of the CDR3: TGTGCCAGCTCCCCGGGACAGGCTCATGGCTACACCTTC. This chain connects TRBV18 to TRBJ1-2; 8 bases fit TRBD1. Germline loops: CDR1 KGHSH, CDR2 LQKENI. This CDR3 spans 13 amino acids. The junction had 6 bases not matched to a gene; V was cut back by 6 bases and J by 6 bases.

This sequence joins TRBV28 and TRBJ2-7; the D is unclear. Trimming took 3 bases from V and 2 from J, leaving 5 bases between them. This CDR3 is built from 12 residues. CDR1 and CDR2 from the germline V gene are MDHEN and SYDVKM. The CDR3 DNA follows: TGTGCCAGCAGTTTGGGCGCCTACGAGCAGTACTTC. Translation gives CASSLGAYEQYF.

This rearrangement joins TRBV20-1 to TRBJ2-1; no firm D call. Trimming took off 3 bases at V and 8 bases at J, with 8 bases between the two ends. The CDR3 sequence is 11 residues long. CDR1 is DFQATT, CDR2 SNEGSKA, per germline (reference sequence). The CDR3 protein is CSASPRDEQFF. CDR3 nucleotides: TGCAGTGCTAGTCCCCGCGATGAGCAGTTCTTC.

V gene TRBV2 combines with J gene TRBJ2-5; weak D call: TRBD2 (6 bases). The CDR3 spans 14 residues. Germline V CDR1 and CDR2: SNHLY, FYNNEI. The V end was cut by 9 bases, the J end by 6 bases, with 20 bases between. CDR3 sequence reads: CARAAASAGKTQYF. In nucleotides, the CDR3 is TGTGCCAGAGCTGCAGCCAGCGCGGGGAAGACCCAGTACTTC. The variable domain in full, completed from reference TRBV2 and TRBJ2-5, reads EPEVTQTPSHQVTQMGQEVILRCVPISNHLYFYWYRQILGQKVEFLVSFYNNEISEKSEIFDDQFSVERPDGSNFTLKIRSTKLEDSAMYFCARAAASAGKTQYFGPGTRLLVL.

The rearrangement links TRBV30 to TRBJ1-4, with D possibly TRBD1 on 6 matching bases. The germline V and J ends were trimmed by 3 bases and 5 bases, with 10 bases remaining between them. This CDR3 is built from 13 residues. Germline V gene lookup returns CDR1 GTSNPN and CDR2 SVGIG (reference sequence). For the CDR3, the DNA is TGTGCCTGGAGCTCTGGACAGAATGAAAAACTGTTTTTT. Protein: CAWSSGQNEKLFF.

This chain links TRBV11-2 with TRBJ2-2, with TRBD2 matching 8 bases. Germline V gene data show CDR1 as SGHAT and CDR2 as FQNNGV. There are 18 residues in the CDR3. V was pared by 1 base and J by 7 bases, with 14 bases of the junction left unmatched. As DNA, the CDR3 is TGTGCCAGCAGCTTAGTCCGGGGGGGGACTCCCGGTAGCGGGGAGCTGTTTTTT. Translation: CASSLVRGGTPGSGELFF.

This clone was seen a few times. The CDR3 coding sequence is TGTGCCAGCAGTGGCACTCGCCGGACAGGCGAGCAGTACTTC. It translates to CASSGTRRTGEQYF. This sequence joins TRBV6-5 and TRBJ2-7; 7 bases line up with TRBD1. CDR3 size: 14 residues. V shed 5 bases and J 6 bases; nucleotides not matched to a gene: 10. Germline V gene data show CDR1 as MNHEY and CDR2 as SVGAGI.

The chain joins TRBV28 to TRBJ1-2; D might be TRBD1 (6 bases). The CDR3 length is 14 residues. V gave up 2 bases and J gave up 4 bases, with 11 bases separating them. The germline CDR1 and CDR2 sequences are MDHEN and SYDVKM. DNA for the CDR3: TGTGCCAGCAGTTTAAAGGACAGAAGCTATGGCTACACCTTC. Translated, it gives CASSLKDRSYGYTF.

CDR3 loop: CASSLGYGGVTGANVLTF. DNA of the CDR3: TGTGCCAGCAGCTTAGGGTATGGAGGAGTAACTGGGGCCAACGTCCTGACTTTC. This sequence joins TRBV13 and TRBJ2-6; tentatively, D is TRBD2 (5 bases). V lost 0 bases to trimming and J lost 2 bases, with 14 bases between them. This CDR3 comprises 18 residues. Germline V lookup: CDR1 PRHDT, CDR2 FYEKMQ (reference sequence).

This chain uses TRBV5-1 with TRBJ2-5; 13 bases line up with TRBD2. Germline lookup yields CDR1 SGHRS and CDR2 YFSETQ. V shed 2 bases, J shed 0 bases, and the junction held 10 bases outside the gene matches. The CDR3 consists of 19 residues. CDR3 in amino acids: CASSLAGTSGAGDQETQYF. As DNA, the CDR3 is TGCGCCAGCAGCTTAGCCGGGACTAGCGGGGCGGGGGACCAAGAGACCCAGTACTTC.

The chain uses TRBV4-1 and TRBJ2-7; 8 nucleotides match TRBD2. V trimming: 4 bases; J trimming: 3 bases; junction bases outside the gene matches: 2. Germline V gene sequence: CDR1 MGHRA, CDR2 YSYEKL. The CDR3 length is 13 residues. The CDR3 sequence: CASSLRGGYEQYF. In DNA form, the CDR3 reads TGCGCCAGCAGCCTTCGGGGGGGCTACGAGCAGTACTTC.

This clone was recorded only once. The J gene is TRBJ1-1, the V gene TRBV4-3; the D is unclear. V was shortened by 4 bases and J by 5 bases, with 11 bases between the two germline ends. The CDR3 has 13 amino acids. The germline gives CDR1 LGHNA, CDR2 YSLEER. The CDR3 reads CASSPGAGTEAFF. The CDR3 DNA follows: TGCGCCAGCAGCCCCGGCGCCGGGACTGAAGCTTTCTTT.